The clone carrying this TCR beta chain was seen ten or more times. TCRdb redid the calling of the reads with MiXCR, one entry per CDR3 protein. In the table there are about 600,000 distinct CDR3 sequences, 20% to 25% of which are singletons. The V gene's germline CDR1 is SGHVS and CDR2 FNYEAQ. Trimming shortened V by 1 base and J by 0 bases, and 10 bases separated the two germline ends. This CDR3 region has 16 residues. This sample was taken from a study of T cell repertoires in cytomegalovirus infection. Study-level background: Matching HLA type and CMV infection were both indicated by public TCR beta signatures.

This receptor was taken from a human donor in good health (CMV status not recorded). Some clones in this sample may be carry-over from other donors' samples. Sequenced input: CD8+ T cells from PBMCs. The V call is TRBV7-6, the J call TRBJ2-1, with a possible D match to TRBD2 (5 bases). The CDR3 reads CASSLGFTSSYNEQFF. CDR3 DNA sequence: TGTGCCAGCAGCTTAGGTTTTACTAGCTCCTACAATGAGCAGTTCTTC.